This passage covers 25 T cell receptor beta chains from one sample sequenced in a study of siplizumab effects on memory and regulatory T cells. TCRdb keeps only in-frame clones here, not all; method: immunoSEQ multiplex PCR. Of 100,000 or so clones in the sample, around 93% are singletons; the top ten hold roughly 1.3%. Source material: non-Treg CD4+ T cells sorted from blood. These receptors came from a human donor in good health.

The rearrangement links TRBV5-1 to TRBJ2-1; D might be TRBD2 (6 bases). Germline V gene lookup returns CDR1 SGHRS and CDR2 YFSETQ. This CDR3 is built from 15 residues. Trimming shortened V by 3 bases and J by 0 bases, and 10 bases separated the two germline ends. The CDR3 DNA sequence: TGCGCCAGCAGCTCGACGACTAGCTCCTACAATGAGCAGTTCTTC. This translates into CASSSTTSSYNEQFF.

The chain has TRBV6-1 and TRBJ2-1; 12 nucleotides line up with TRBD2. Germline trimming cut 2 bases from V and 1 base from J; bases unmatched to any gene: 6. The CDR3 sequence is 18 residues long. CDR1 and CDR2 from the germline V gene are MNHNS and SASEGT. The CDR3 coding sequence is TGTGCCAGCAGTGAACTAGCGGGAGGGCCATCATCCTACAATGAGCAGTTCTTC. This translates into CASSELAGGPSSYNEQFF.

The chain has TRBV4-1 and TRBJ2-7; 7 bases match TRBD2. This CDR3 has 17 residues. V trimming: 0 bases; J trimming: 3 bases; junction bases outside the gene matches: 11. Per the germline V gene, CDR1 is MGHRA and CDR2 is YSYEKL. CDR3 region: CASSQDLVGRESYEQYF. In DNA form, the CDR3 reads TGCGCCAGCAGCCAAGATCTTGTGGGGCGGGAGAGCTACGAGCAGTACTTC.

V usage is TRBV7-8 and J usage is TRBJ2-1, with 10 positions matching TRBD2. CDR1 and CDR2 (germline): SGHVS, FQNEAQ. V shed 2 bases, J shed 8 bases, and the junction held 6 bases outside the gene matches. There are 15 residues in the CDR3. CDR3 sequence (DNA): TGTGCCAGCAGCTTACCTAGCGGGAGAGCCTATGAGCAGTTCTTC. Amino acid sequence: CASSLPSGRAYEQFF.

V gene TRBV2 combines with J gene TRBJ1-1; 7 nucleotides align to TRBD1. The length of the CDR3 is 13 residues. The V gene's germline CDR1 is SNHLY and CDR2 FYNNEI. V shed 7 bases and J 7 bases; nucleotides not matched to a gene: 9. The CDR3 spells CASNEGAVGEAFF. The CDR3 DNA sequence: TGTGCCAGCAATGAGGGGGCAGTGGGTGAAGCTTTCTTT.

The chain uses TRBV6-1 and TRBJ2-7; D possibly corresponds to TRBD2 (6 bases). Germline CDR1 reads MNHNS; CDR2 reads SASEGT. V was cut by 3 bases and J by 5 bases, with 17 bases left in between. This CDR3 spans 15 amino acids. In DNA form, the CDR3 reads TGTGCCAGCAGTGAGGGGGGACGTGGGGTCCACGAGCAGTACTTC. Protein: CASSEGGRGVHEQYF.

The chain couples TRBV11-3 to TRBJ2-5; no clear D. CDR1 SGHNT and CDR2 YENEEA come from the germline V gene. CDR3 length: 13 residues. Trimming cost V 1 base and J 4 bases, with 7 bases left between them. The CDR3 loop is CASSLGPRETQYF. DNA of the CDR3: TGTGCCAGCAGCTTAGGACCAAGAGAGACCCAGTACTTC.

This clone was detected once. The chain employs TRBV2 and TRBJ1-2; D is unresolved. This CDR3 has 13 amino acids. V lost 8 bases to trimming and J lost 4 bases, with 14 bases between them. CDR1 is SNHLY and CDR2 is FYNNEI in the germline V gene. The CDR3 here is CASPEAGSYGYTF. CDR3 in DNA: TGTGCCAGCCCGGAGGCAGGCTCCTATGGCTACACCTTC.

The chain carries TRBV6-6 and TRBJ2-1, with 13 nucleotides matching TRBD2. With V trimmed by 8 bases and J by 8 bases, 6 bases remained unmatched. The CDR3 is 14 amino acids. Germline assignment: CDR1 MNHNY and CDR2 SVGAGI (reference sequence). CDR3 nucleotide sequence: TGTGCCAGCTGCAGACTAGCGGGAGGTGATGAGCAGTTCTTC. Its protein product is CASCRLAGGDEQFF.

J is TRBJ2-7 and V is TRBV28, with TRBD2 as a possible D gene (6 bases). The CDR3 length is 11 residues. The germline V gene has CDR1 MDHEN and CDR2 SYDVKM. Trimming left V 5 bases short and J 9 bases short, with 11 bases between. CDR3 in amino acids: CASSLASGQYF. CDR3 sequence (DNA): TGTGCCAGCAGTCTAGCGAGTGGGCAGTACTTC.

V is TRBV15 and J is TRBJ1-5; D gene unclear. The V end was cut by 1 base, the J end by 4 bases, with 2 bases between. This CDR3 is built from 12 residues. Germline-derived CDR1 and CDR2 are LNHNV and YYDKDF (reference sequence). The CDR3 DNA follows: TGTGCCACCAGCAGAGGAAATCAGCCCCAGCATTTT. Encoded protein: CATSRGNQPQHF.

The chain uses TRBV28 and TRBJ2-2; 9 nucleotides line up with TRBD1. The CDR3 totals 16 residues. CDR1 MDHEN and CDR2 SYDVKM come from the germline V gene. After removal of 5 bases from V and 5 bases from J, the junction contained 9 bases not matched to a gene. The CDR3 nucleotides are TGTGCCAGCAGTGAGAGGACAGGGGCGGGTACCGGGGAGCTGTTTTTT. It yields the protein CASSERTGAGTGELFF.

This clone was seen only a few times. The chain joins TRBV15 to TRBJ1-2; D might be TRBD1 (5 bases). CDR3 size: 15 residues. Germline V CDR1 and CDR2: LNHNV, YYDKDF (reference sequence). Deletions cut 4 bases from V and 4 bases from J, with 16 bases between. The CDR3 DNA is TGTGCCACCAGCAAAGGGGATCGACAGAGCTATGGCTACACCTTC. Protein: CATSKGDRQSYGYTF.

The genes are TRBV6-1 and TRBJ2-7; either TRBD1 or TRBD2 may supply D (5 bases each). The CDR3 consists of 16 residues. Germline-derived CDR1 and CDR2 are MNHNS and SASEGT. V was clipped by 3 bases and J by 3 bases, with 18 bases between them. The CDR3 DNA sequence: TGTGCCAGCAGTGATTCCGGGACCGAGAAAGGCTACGAGCAGTACTTC. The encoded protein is CASSDSGTEKGYEQYF.

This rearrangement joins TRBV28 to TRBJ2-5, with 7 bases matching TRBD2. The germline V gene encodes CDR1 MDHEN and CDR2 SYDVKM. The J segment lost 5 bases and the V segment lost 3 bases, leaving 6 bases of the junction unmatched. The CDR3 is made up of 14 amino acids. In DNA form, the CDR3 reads TGTGCCAGCAGTTTTAGCGGGCACGATGAGACCCAGTACTTC. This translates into CASSFSGHDETQYF.

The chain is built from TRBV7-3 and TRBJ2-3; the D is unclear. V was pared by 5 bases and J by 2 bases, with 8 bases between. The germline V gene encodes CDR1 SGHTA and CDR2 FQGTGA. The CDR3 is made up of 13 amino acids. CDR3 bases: TGTGCCAGCAGCCTCCCCCCCACAGATACGCAGTATTTT. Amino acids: CASSLPPTDTQYF.

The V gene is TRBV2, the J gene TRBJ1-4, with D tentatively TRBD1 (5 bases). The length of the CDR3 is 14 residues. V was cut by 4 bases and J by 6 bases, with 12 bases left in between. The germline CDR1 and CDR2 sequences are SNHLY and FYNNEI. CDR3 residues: CASSVSGYDEKLFF. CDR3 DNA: TGTGCCAGCAGTGTTTCAGGGTACGATGAAAAACTGTTTTTT. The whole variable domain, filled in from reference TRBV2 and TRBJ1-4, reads EPEVTQTPSHQVTQMGQEVILRCVPISNHLYFYWYRQILGQKVEFLVSFYNNEISEKSEIFDDQFSVERPDGSNFTLKIRSTKLEDSAMYFCASSVSGYDEKLFFGSGTQLSVL.

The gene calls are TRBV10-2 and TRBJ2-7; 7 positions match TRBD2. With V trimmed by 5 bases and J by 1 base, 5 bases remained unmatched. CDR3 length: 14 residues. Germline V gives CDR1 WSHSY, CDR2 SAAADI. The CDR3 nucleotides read TGCGCCAGCAGTTTCTCGCGGGAGTCCTACGAGCAGTACTTC. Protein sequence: CASSFSRESYEQYF.

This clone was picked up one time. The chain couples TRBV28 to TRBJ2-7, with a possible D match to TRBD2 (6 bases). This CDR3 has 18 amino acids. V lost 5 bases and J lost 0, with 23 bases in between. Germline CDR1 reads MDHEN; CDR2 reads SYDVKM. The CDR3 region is CASSGSEIGTYSSYEQYF. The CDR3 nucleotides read TGTGCCAGCAGTGGTTCCGAGATAGGGACTTATAGCTCCTACGAGCAGTACTTC. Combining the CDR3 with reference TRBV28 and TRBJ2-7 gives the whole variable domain DVKVTQSSRYLVKRTGEKVFLECVQDMDHENMFWYRQDPGLGLRLIYFSYDVKMKEKGDIPEGYSVSREKKERFSLILESASTNQTSMYLCASSGSEIGTYSSYEQYFGPGTRLTVT.

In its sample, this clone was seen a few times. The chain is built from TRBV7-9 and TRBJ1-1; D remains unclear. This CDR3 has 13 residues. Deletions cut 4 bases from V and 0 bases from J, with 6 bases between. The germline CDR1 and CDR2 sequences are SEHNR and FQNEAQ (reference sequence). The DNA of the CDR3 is TGTGCCAGCAGCTCGTCCCTGAACACTGAAGCTTTCTTT. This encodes CASSSSLNTEAFF.

CDR3 in amino acids: CASSPRELNTEAFF. CDR3 nucleotides: TGTGCCAGCTCACCCAGGGAATTGAACACTGAAGCTTTCTTT. This chain connects TRBV18 to TRBJ1-1; D is possibly TRBD1 (5 bases). This CDR3 is 14 amino acids long. V dropped 3 bases and J dropped 0 bases, with 8 bases sitting between them. Germline V gene lookup returns CDR1 KGHSH and CDR2 LQKENI. Full variable domain (remainder filled in from reference TRBV18 and TRBJ1-1): NAGVMQNPRHLVRRRGQEARLRCSPMKGHSHVYWYRQLPEEGLKFMVYLQKENIIDESGMPKERFSAEFPKEGPSILRIQQVVRGDSAAYFCASSPRELNTEAFFGQGTRLTVV.

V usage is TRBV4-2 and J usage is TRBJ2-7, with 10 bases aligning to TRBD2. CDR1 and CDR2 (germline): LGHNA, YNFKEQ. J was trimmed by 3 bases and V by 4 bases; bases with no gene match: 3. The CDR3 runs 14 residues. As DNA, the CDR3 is TGTGCCAGCAGCCCTATAGCGGGGGGCTACGAGCAGTACTTC. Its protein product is CASSPIAGGYEQYF.

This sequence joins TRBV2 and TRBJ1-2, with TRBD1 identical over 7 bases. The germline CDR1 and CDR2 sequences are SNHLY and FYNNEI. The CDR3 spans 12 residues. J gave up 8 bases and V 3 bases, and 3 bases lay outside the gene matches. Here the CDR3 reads CASSERTGGYTF. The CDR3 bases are TGTGCCAGCAGTGAGCGGACAGGAGGCTACACCTTC.

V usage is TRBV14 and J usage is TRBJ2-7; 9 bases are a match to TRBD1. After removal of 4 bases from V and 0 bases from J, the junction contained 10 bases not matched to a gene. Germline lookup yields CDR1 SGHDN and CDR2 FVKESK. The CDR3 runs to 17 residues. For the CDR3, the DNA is TGTGCCAGCAGCCCTCGGACAGGGGTTTTCAGCTCCTACGAGCAGTACTTC. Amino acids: CASSPRTGVFSSYEQYF.

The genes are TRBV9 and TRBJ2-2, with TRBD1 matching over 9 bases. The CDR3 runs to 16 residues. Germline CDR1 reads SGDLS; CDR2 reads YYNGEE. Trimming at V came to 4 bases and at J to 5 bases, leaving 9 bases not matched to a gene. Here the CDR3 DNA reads TGTGCCAGCAGCAAGGGACAGGGCGGATCGACCGGGGAGCTGTTTTTT. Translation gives CASSKGQGGSTGELFF.